What follows are 24 T cell receptor beta chains derived from one specimen sequenced in a study of blood T cell repertoires in COVID-19. The assay was immunoSEQ multiplex PCR, and TCRdb's table has in-frame clones only and misses some. Altogether about 14,000 clones are present, roughly 82% being singletons, with the ten largest covering about 26%. What was sequenced was peripheral blood. These receptors all come from a woman between 50 and 59 years old with active or convalescent COVID-19.

The gene calls are TRBV7-8 and TRBJ2-2; no clear D. This CDR3 is 16 amino acids long. Germline V CDR1 and CDR2: SGHVS, FQNEAQ. Trimming took 1 base from V and 1 from J, leaving 10 bases between them. CDR3 DNA: TGTGCCAGCAGCTTAGTTGCAGGCCTGAACACCGGGGAGCTGTTTTTT. This gives the protein CASSLVAGLNTGELFF.

The chain's CDR3 is CASSYRTEKAFF. In DNA form, the CDR3 reads TGCGCCAGCAGCTACCGGACAGAAAAAGCTTTCTTT. The rearrangement joins TRBV5-1 to TRBJ1-1; maybe TRBD1 (6 bases). V lost 3 bases and J lost 9, with 12 bases in between. The length of the CDR3 is 12 residues. Per the germline V gene, CDR1 is SGHRS and CDR2 is YFSETQ.

This chain uses TRBV10-3 with TRBJ2-1; 10 bases line up with TRBD2. From germline, CDR1 is ENHRY and CDR2 SYGVKD. The CDR3 loop spans 12 amino acids. The junction had 4 bases not matched to a gene; V was cut back by 11 bases and J by 6 bases. The CDR3 reads CAAASGGNEQFF. As DNA, the CDR3 is TGTGCCGCGGCTAGCGGGGGCAATGAGCAGTTCTTC.

The V call is TRBV10-1, the J call TRBJ1-2, with 10 bases lining up with TRBD1. Germline values: CDR1 WNHNN, CDR2 SYGVQD (reference sequence). The V gene end was trimmed by 5 bases and the J gene end by 8 bases; junction bases not matched to a gene: 5. CDR3 length: 13 residues. In nucleotides, the CDR3 is TGCGCCAGCAGTCAAGGGACAGGGGAAGGCTACACCTTC. Translated, it gives CASSQGTGEGYTF.

CDR3 bases: TGCGCCAGCAGCCAAGGGTCAGCCTACGAGCAGTACTTC. Encoded protein: CASSQGSAYEQYF. This sequence joins TRBV4-1 and TRBJ2-7, with D hard to call. V was pared by 1 base and J by 2 bases, with 6 bases between. This CDR3 comprises 13 residues. Germline lookup yields CDR1 MGHRA and CDR2 YSYEKL.

The chain joins TRBV9 to TRBJ2-7, with a possible D match to TRBD1 (6 bases). The CDR3 consists of 14 residues. Trimming stripped 0 bases from V and 2 bases from J, with 9 bases between. CDR1 and CDR2 (germline): SGDLS, YYNGEE. The CDR3 sequence: CASSVGNRAYEQYF. The CDR3 DNA reads as TGTGCCAGCAGCGTAGGCAACAGGGCCTACGAGCAGTACTTC.

This clone came up once. The J gene is TRBJ2-3, the V gene TRBV5-1; 7 nucleotides align to TRBD2. The V gene end was trimmed by 0 bases and the J gene end by 6 bases; junction bases not matched to a gene: 13. Per germline, CDR1 SGHRS and CDR2 YFSETQ. CDR3 size: 17 residues. Written as DNA, the CDR3 is TGCGCCAGCAGCTTGGATCCCTTTGGCGGGGGTGGTGATACGCAGTATTTT. Its translation: CASSLDPFGGGGDTQYF. The entire variable domain, with the rest obtained from reference TRBV5-1 and TRBJ2-3, is as follows: KAGVTQTPRYLIKTRGQQVTLSCSPISGHRSVSWYQQTPGQGLQFLFEYFSETQRNKGNFPGRFSGRQFSNSRSEMNVSTLELGDSALYLCASSLDPFGGGGDTQYFGPGTRLTVL.

Turning to this clone: One junction end does not reproduce the germline sequence, and a read error may be involved. The J gene is TRBJ2-3, the V gene TRBV7-8; 8 positions agree with TRBD2. This CDR3 comprises 15 residues. CDR1 is SGHVS, CDR2 FQNEAQ, per germline. The CDR3 loop is CASSHRGGRTDTQYF. The CDR3 DNA reads as TGTGCCAGCAGCCATCGGGGGGGGCGCACGGATACGCAGTATTTT.

The chain is built from TRBV5-1 and TRBJ1-4, with 7 nucleotides matching TRBD1. J lost 5 bases, V lost 9 bases, and 7 bases had no gene match. The CDR3 spans 13 residues. Germline V gene data show CDR1 as SGHRS and CDR2 as YFSETQ. The CDR3 DNA reads TGCGCCACTACGACAGGGCCAAATGAAAAACTGTTTTTT. This sequence encodes CATTTGPNEKLFF.

The table lists this clone with a count of one. The J gene is TRBJ2-1, the V gene TRBV12-3 or TRBV12-4; D gene uncertain. Trimming removed 4 bases from V and 2 bases from J, with 6 bases in between. This CDR3 is 13 amino acids long. The CDR3 spells CASSSATYNEQFF. Written as DNA, the CDR3 is TGTGCCAGCAGTTCCGCGACCTACAATGAGCAGTTCTTC.

V usage is TRBV18 and J usage is TRBJ2-5; 9 bases align to TRBD1. Germline V lookup: CDR1 KGHSH, CDR2 LQKENI. V shed 1 base, J shed 9 bases, and the junction held 3 bases outside the gene matches. The CDR3 loop spans 13 amino acids. CDR3 sequence reads: CASSPRDRESQYF. In DNA form, the CDR3 reads TGTGCCAGCTCACCACGGGACAGGGAGTCCCAGTACTTC.

The gene calls are TRBV9 and TRBJ2-1; TRBD2 matches at 11 bases. Germline CDR1 reads SGDLS; CDR2 reads YYNGEE. Losses at the gene ends were 2 bases for V and 8 bases for J; bases not matched to a gene: 6. This CDR3 spans 15 amino acids. This CDR3 reads CASSVSGRVRDEQFF. CDR3 in DNA: TGTGCCAGCAGCGTTAGCGGGAGGGTGAGGGATGAGCAGTTCTTC.

V usage is TRBV9 and J usage is TRBJ2-7, with 7 bases aligning to TRBD1. This CDR3 is 16 amino acids long. Germline V CDR1 and CDR2: SGDLS, YYNGEE. V shed 0 bases and J 2 bases; nucleotides not matched to a gene: 8. The CDR3, as DNA: TGTGCCAGCAGCGTAGCTCCCGACAGGGCTGCCTACGAGCAGTACTTC. Translation: CASSVAPDRAAYEQYF.

The CDR3 region has the DNA TGTGCCAGCAGTTACTCCGCCGGGAACGAGCAGTACTTC. This codes for CASSYSAGNEQYF. The genes are TRBV6-5 and TRBJ2-7, with D possibly TRBD2 on 5 matching bases. This CDR3 has 13 amino acids. Germline CDR1 reads MNHEY; CDR2 reads SVGAGI. The V and J ends lost 0 bases and 5 bases respectively, with 8 bases between them.

This chain joins TRBV7-9 and TRBJ2-5, with a tentative D call TRBD1 (7 bases). The CDR3 runs to 16 residues. V was clipped by 5 bases and J by 3 bases, with 19 bases between them. Germline V gene sequence: CDR1 SEHNR, CDR2 FQNEAQ (reference sequence). CDR3 protein: CASSPRVQGGKETQYF. The CDR3 bases are TGTGCCAGCAGCCCTAGGGTGCAGGGGGGCAAAGAGACCCAGTACTTC. Looking up the rest from reference TRBV7-9 and TRBJ2-5 gives the full variable domain: DTGVSQNPRHKITKRGQNVTFRCDPISEHNRLYWYRQTLGQGPEFLTYFQNEAQLEKSRLLSDRFSAERPKGSFSTLEIQRTEQGDSAMYLCASSPRVQGGKETQYFGPGTRLLVL.

The rearrangement joins TRBV28 to TRBJ1-4; 10 nucleotides agree with TRBD1. V gave up 7 bases and J gave up 7 bases; unmatched junction bases: 12. CDR1 is MDHEN and CDR2 is SYDVKM in the germline V gene. There are 16 residues in the CDR3. The CDR3 DNA follows: TGTGCCAGCACCCAAAGTGTTGGGACAGGGGTTGAAAAACTGTTTTTT. It specifies CASTQSVGTGVEKLFF.

V is TRBV27 and J is TRBJ2-5; 14 bases map to TRBD2. The J segment lost 5 bases and the V segment lost 6 bases, leaving 20 bases of the junction unmatched. The CDR3 extends over 20 amino acids. Germline-derived CDR1 and CDR2 are MNHEY and SMNVEV (reference sequence). CDR3 sequence (DNA): TGTGCCAGCAGACCCAAGGGATCTGGTAGGACTAGCGGGGGGCGTGAGACCCAGTACTTC. Its translation is CASRPKGSGRTSGGRETQYF.

The rearrangement links TRBV7-6 to TRBJ2-5; no clear D. This CDR3 is 13 amino acids long. Deletions cut 5 bases from V and 2 bases from J, with 9 bases between. CDR1 and CDR2 (germline): SGHVS, FNYEAQ. CDR3 DNA sequence: TGTGCCAGCAGCCCACGGCGGCAAGAGACCCAGTACTTC. Protein sequence: CASSPRRQETQYF.

V is TRBV19 and J is TRBJ2-2; the D gene is possibly TRBD2 (5 bases). The CDR3 is 17 amino acids. Trimming shortened V by 10 bases and J by 2 bases, and 23 bases separated the two germline ends. CDR1 is LNHDA and CDR2 is SQIVND in the germline V gene (reference sequence). This CDR3 reads CATRRAAGIFNTGELFF. CDR3 coding DNA: TGTGCCACTAGACGGGCAGCCGGGATATTTAACACCGGGGAGCTGTTTTTT.

The V call is TRBV7-2, the J call TRBJ1-2; weak D call: TRBD1 (6 bases). Between the trimmed V and J ends, which lost 5 bases and 8 bases, there was a span of 15 bases. The CDR3 sequence is 13 residues long. The germline V gene encodes CDR1 SGHTA and CDR2 FQGNSA. This CDR3 is CASSPGGGGGYTF. The CDR3 coding sequence is TGTGCCAGCAGCCCCGGGGGAGGGGGAGGCTACACCTTC.

CDR3 sequence (DNA): TGTGCCAGCAGGAAGGCCGAGGGGGCAGACACTGAAGCTTTCTTT. This encodes CASRKAEGADTEAFF. The rearrangement uses TRBV6-4 and TRBJ1-1; TRBD1 matches 7 bases. The germline CDR1 and CDR2 sequences are MRHNA and SNTAGT. The CDR3 consists of 15 residues. V lost 6 bases and J lost 3; bases outside the gene matches: 10.

The rearrangement uses TRBV5-1 and TRBJ2-1; 11 bases are a match to TRBD1. J lost 6 bases, V lost 4 bases, and 3 bases had no gene match. The CDR3 contains 14 residues. Looked up from germline, CDR1 is SGHRS and CDR2 is YFSETQ. The chain's CDR3 is CASSKGQGGNEQFF. In nucleotides, the CDR3 is TGCGCCAGCAGCAAGGGACAGGGGGGCAATGAGCAGTTCTTC. The full variable domain, rest sourced from reference TRBV5-1 and TRBJ2-1, is KAGVTQTPRYLIKTRGQQVTLSCSPISGHRSVSWYQQTPGQGLQFLFEYFSETQRNKGNFPGRFSGRQFSNSRSEMNVSTLELGDSALYLCASSKGQGGNEQFFGPGTRLTVL.

The chain is built from TRBV6-5 and TRBJ1-3; TRBD1 might be the D (5 bases). Trimming stripped 4 bases from V and 0 bases from J, with 13 bases between. Germline V gives CDR1 MNHEY, CDR2 SVGAGI. The CDR3 runs 16 residues. The CDR3 DNA reads as TGTGCCAGCAGTTCAAGCAGGGCAACCTCTGGAAACACCATATATTTT. Protein: CASSSSRATSGNTIYF.

The genes are TRBV19 and TRBJ1-1; a weak D match, TRBD1 (5 bases). The CDR3 is 13 residues long. V was trimmed by 7 bases and J by 0 bases, leaving 9 bases between them. CDR1 and CDR2 from the germline V gene are LNHDA and SQIVND (reference sequence). This CDR3 reads CASTGHLNTEAFF. As DNA, the CDR3 is TGTGCCAGTACCGGACATTTGAACACTGAAGCTTTCTTT.